The 23 T cell receptor beta chains reported below all come from one sample, sequenced in a study of T cell responses to AZD1222 COVID-19 vaccine. Libraries were prepared by immunoSEQ multiplex PCR; TCRdb keeps only in-frame clonotypes and omits some of them. The profile shows roughly 160,000 clones, roughly 92% of them singletons. Here the sequenced sample was peripheral blood, taken on day 0 of AZD1222 vaccination. Receptors originate from an adult in good health.

The chain carries TRBV4-1 and TRBJ2-7, with 12 bases identical to TRBD1. V trimming: 1 base; J trimming: 6 bases; junction bases outside the gene matches: 4. CDR1 and CDR2 from the germline V gene are MGHRA and YSYEKL. This CDR3 spans 15 amino acids. The CDR3 sequence is CASSQAGQGAGEQYF. As DNA, the CDR3 is TGCGCCAGCAGCCAAGCGGGACAGGGGGCCGGCGAGCAGTACTTC.

The V gene is TRBV10-1, the J gene TRBJ2-3; 8 bases agree with TRBD1. Germline lookup yields CDR1 WNHNN and CDR2 SYGVQD (reference sequence). This CDR3 is built from 15 residues. Trimming at V came to 4 bases and at J to 5 bases, leaving 8 bases not matched to a gene. CDR3 region: CASSVTTGVKDTQYF. The DNA for the CDR3 is TGCGCCAGCAGTGTCACGACAGGGGTGAAAGATACGCAGTATTTT.

This chain uses TRBV3-1 (or the pseudogene TRBV3-2) with TRBJ2-1; no clear D gene. Germline V gene sequence: CDR1 LGHDT, CDR2 YNNKEL (reference sequence). The CDR3 is made up of 17 amino acids. V was shortened by 4 bases and J by 1 base, with 17 bases between the two germline ends. The CDR3 sequence: CASSPSVRDASYNEQFF. The CDR3 bases are TGTGCCAGCAGCCCTTCGGTCCGAGATGCGTCCTACAATGAGCAGTTCTTC.

This clone was recorded only once. J is TRBJ2-7 and V is TRBV5-1, with TRBD2 as a possible D gene (5 bases). This CDR3 is built from 14 residues. Germline-derived CDR1 and CDR2 are SGHRS and YFSETQ. V lost 1 base and J lost 4, with 12 bases in between. The CDR3 spells CASSLRQGGYEQYF. The DNA for the CDR3 is TGCGCCAGCAGCTTGAGACAAGGAGGATACGAGCAGTACTTC.

The chain combines TRBV2 with TRBJ1-5; possibly TRBD1 for D (6 bases). The V gene's germline CDR1 is SNHLY and CDR2 FYNNEI. Trimming removed 5 bases from V and 2 bases from J, with 16 bases in between. The CDR3 spans 16 residues. The CDR3 loop is CASSTQQGIGNQPQHF. In nucleotides, the CDR3 is TGTGCCAGCAGTACTCAACAGGGAATTGGCAATCAGCCCCAGCATTTT.

The CDR3 here is CAISEGSGGTGETQYF. CDR3 bases: TGTGCCATCAGTGAGGGGAGCGGGGGGACTGGAGAGACCCAGTACTTC. The V gene is TRBV10-3, the J gene TRBJ2-5, with 9 nucleotides matching TRBD2. Per the germline V gene, CDR1 is ENHRY and CDR2 is SYGVKD. The CDR3 totals 16 residues. V was clipped by 2 bases and J by 4 bases; unmatched bases: 8.

The genes are TRBV7-8 and TRBJ2-1; perhaps D is TRBD1 or TRBD2 (5 bases each). This CDR3 has 13 amino acids. Trimming stripped 2 bases from V and 10 bases from J, with 12 bases between. CDR1 is SGHVS, CDR2 FQNEAQ, per germline. The CDR3 is CASSLIEGKEQFF. DNA for the CDR3: TGTGCCAGCAGCTTAATTGAGGGGAAGGAGCAGTTCTTC.

The rearrangement uses TRBV3-1 (or the pseudogene TRBV3-2) and TRBJ2-1; maybe TRBD2 (7 bases). V shed 1 base and J shed 7 bases, with 11 bases lying between them. Germline V gene data show CDR1 as LGHDT and CDR2 as YNNKEL (reference sequence). CDR3 length: 14 residues. The CDR3 coding sequence is TGTGCCAGCAGCCAAGGGAGGGGGGGTAATGAGCAGTTCTTC. It is translated as CASSQGRGGNEQFF.

The chain couples TRBV5-1 to TRBJ2-3, with D possibly TRBD1 on 5 matching bases. Trimming removed 4 bases at V and 3 bases at J, with 18 bases between. CDR1 is SGHRS, CDR2 YFSETQ, per germline. This CDR3 region has 16 residues. For the CDR3, the DNA is TGCGCCAGCAGCCTAGGGGCAGGCCCTAAAACAGATACGCAGTATTTT. The encoded protein is CASSLGAGPKTDTQYF.

The chain carries TRBV6-2 or TRBV6-3 and TRBJ1-1; D is ambiguous. Per germline, CDR1 MNHEY and CDR2 SVGEGT. The V end lost 5 bases, the J end lost 5 bases, and 9 bases lay between the germline ends. The CDR3 extends over 12 amino acids. The CDR3 DNA is TGTGCCAGCAGTCCCTTTAGAACTGAAGCTTTCTTT. It yields the protein CASSPFRTEAFF.

This chain connects TRBV27 to TRBJ2-7; 10 bases align to TRBD1. Germline lookup yields CDR1 MNHEY and CDR2 SMNVEV (reference sequence). The V segment lost 5 bases and the J segment 4 bases; nucleotides outside the gene matches: 11. CDR3 length: 16 residues. The CDR3 sequence: CASSPSAGTGAYEQYF. CDR3 sequence (DNA): TGTGCCAGCAGTCCCTCCGCCGGGACAGGGGCGTACGAGCAGTACTTC.

The chain links TRBV6-2 or TRBV6-3 to TRBJ1-5; D gene uncertain. Germline loops: CDR1 MNHEY, CDR2 SVGEGT. The CDR3 runs 13 residues. V lost 5 bases to trimming and J lost 2 bases, with 7 bases between them. The CDR3 DNA follows: TGTGCCAGCAGTGATAGGGGCAATCAGCCCCAGCATTTT. Its protein product is CASSDRGNQPQHF.

V and J are TRBV5-1 and TRBJ2-3; a possible D gene is TRBD2 (5 bases). Trimming removed 0 bases at V and 3 bases at J, with 23 bases between. The CDR3 is 19 residues long. The germline gives CDR1 SGHRS, CDR2 YFSETQ. The CDR3 spells CASSLAPAGGLPFTDTQYF. For the CDR3, the DNA is TGCGCCAGCAGCTTGGCCCCCGCTGGCGGGCTACCTTTTACAGATACGCAGTATTTT.

This chain uses TRBV5-1 with TRBJ2-7; tentatively, D is TRBD1 (6 bases). With 0 bases removed from V and 2 bases from J, the gap between germline ends came to 9 bases. CDR3 length: 14 amino acids. CDR1 and CDR2 (germline): SGHRS, YFSETQ. In DNA, the CDR3 is TGCGCCAGCAGCTTGGAGCAGGGGCCCTACGAGCAGTACTTC. Its protein product is CASSLEQGPYEQYF.

The chain employs TRBV6-2 or TRBV6-3 and TRBJ1-6; TRBD1 is a possible D gene (6 bases). The germline V gene has CDR1 MNHEY and CDR2 SVGEGT. The CDR3 extends over 17 amino acids. The V end was cut by 0 bases, the J end by 7 bases, with 16 bases between. DNA for the CDR3: TGTGCCAGCAGTTACTCGTCTTACAGGGTTCCAAATTCACCCCTCCACTTT. This translates into CASSYSSYRVPNSPLHF.

The rearrangement uses TRBV19 and TRBJ1-6, with 9 bases aligning to TRBD1. The length of the CDR3 is 16 residues. Germline CDR1 reads LNHDA; CDR2 reads SQIVND (reference sequence). V was pared by 1 base and J by 7 bases, with 5 bases of the junction left unmatched. CDR3 sequence reads: CASSIGGQGRNSPLHF. CDR3 nucleotide sequence: TGTGCCAGTAGTATAGGAGGACAGGGGAGGAATTCACCCCTCCACTTT.

This chain uses TRBV6-5 with TRBJ2-6; D unresolved. Trimming removed 6 bases from V and 2 bases from J, with 8 bases in between. The CDR3 consists of 14 residues. Per the germline V gene, CDR1 is MNHEY and CDR2 is SVGAGI. The CDR3 here is CASRTDPGANVLTF. The CDR3 region has the DNA TGTGCCAGCAGGACCGACCCTGGGGCCAACGTCCTGACTTTC.

The gene calls are TRBV5-1 and TRBJ2-3, with a tentative D call TRBD1 (6 bases). Germline CDR1 is SGHRS and CDR2 is YFSETQ. The V end lost 4 bases, the J end lost 5 bases, and 14 bases lay between the germline ends. This CDR3 spans 14 amino acids. The DNA of the CDR3 is TGCGCCAGCAGCCGACAGGCTCAAGGAGATACGCAGTATTTT. Translating gives CASSRQAQGDTQYF.

The V and J genes are TRBV6-2 or TRBV6-3 and TRBJ1-5; D may be TRBD1 (6 bases). The CDR3 totals 17 residues. Looked up from germline, CDR1 is MNHEY and CDR2 is SVGEGT. Trimming shortened V by 2 bases and J by 3 bases, and 17 bases separated the two germline ends. CDR3 DNA: TGTGCCAGCAGTTACGGGGGCAGCGGCTGGCTCAATCAGCCCCAGCATTTT. Protein: CASSYGGSGWLNQPQHF.

V is TRBV27 and J is TRBJ2-7, with 8 bases fitting TRBD2. The trim removed 3 bases at V and 3 bases at J, leaving 1 base unmatched. The CDR3 consists of 13 residues. Germline lookup yields CDR1 MNHEY and CDR2 SMNVEV (reference sequence). DNA of the CDR3: TGTGCCAGCAGTTTCGGGACTAGCTACGAGCAGTACTTC. Encoded protein: CASSFGTSYEQYF.

The V gene is TRBV7-6, the J gene TRBJ1-1; TRBD1 matches at 7 bases. This CDR3 is built from 15 residues. The germline V gene has CDR1 SGHVS and CDR2 FNYEAQ. Unmatched junction bases numbered 10, after V lost 5 bases and J lost 4 bases. DNA for the CDR3: TGTGCCAGCAGCCTCACGGACAGGATTGGCACTGAAGCTTTCTTT. Its translation is CASSLTDRIGTEAFF.

V gene TRBV7-3 combines with J gene TRBJ1-6; maybe TRBD1 (5 bases). The CDR3 consists of 16 residues. Germline V CDR1 and CDR2: SGHTA, FQGTGA. V was trimmed by 0 bases and J by 7 bases, leaving 13 bases between them. This CDR3 is CASSLTPPGQNSPLHF. In DNA, the CDR3 is TGTGCCAGCAGCTTAACGCCCCCAGGGCAAAATTCACCCCTCCACTTT. The entire variable domain, with the rest obtained from reference TRBV7-3 and TRBJ1-6, is as follows: GAGVSQTPSNKVTEKGKYVELRCDPISGHTALYWYRQSLGQGPEFLIYFQGTGAADDSGLPNDRFFAVRPEGSVSTLKIQRTERGDSAVYLCASSLTPPGQNSPLHFGNGTRLTVT.

V usage is TRBV4-3 and J usage is TRBJ2-3; the match to TRBD2 covers 10 bases. The CDR3 is made up of 19 amino acids. Trimming at V came to 0 bases and at J to 0 bases, leaving 9 bases not matched to a gene. CDR1 and CDR2 (germline): LGHNA, YSLEER. The CDR3: CASSQDNPQRGGSTDTQYF. For the CDR3, the DNA is TGCGCCAGCAGCCAAGATAATCCCCAGCGGGGGGGTAGCACAGATACGCAGTATTTT.